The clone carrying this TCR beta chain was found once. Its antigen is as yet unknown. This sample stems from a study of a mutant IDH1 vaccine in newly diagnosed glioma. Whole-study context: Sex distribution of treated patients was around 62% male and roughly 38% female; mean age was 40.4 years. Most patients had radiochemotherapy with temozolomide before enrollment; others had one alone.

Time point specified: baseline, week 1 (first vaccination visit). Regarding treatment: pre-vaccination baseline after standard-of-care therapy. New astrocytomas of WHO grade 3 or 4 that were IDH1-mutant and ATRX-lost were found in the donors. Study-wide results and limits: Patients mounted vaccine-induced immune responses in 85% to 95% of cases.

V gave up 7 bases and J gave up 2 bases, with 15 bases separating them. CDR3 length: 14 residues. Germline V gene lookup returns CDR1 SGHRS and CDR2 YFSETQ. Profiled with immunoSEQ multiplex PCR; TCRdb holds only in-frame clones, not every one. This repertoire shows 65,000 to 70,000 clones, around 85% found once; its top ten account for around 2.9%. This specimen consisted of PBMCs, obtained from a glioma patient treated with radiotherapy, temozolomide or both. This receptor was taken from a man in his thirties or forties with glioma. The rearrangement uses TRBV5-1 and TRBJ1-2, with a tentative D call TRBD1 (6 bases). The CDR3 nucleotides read TGCGCCAGCGGGCGGGCCGGGGGCAACTATGGCTACACCTTC. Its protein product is CASGRAGGNYGYTF.